The 7 T cell receptor beta chains below were found in one sample sequenced in a study of cytotoxic CD8 clonotypes in ibrutinib-treated CLL. Clones were sequenced by immunoSEQ multiplex PCR, and TCRdb holds only the in-frame ones, with some missing. The repertoire has hundreds of thousands of clones, around 70% of them found once; the top ten carry approximately 15%. The sample here was PBMCs, taken after 24 months of ibrutinib treatment. These receptor sequences come from a human donor with chronic lymphocytic leukemia.

J is TRBJ2-1 and V is TRBV5-3; 13 bases match TRBD2. TRBV5-3 belongs to the ORF category, with a function that is uncertain. This CDR3 spans 17 amino acids. Trimming removed 0 bases from V and 8 bases from J; junction bases left unmatched: 8. CDR3: CARSLGWGLAGTYEQFF. The CDR3 DNA reads TGTGCCAGAAGCTTGGGTTGGGGACTAGCGGGAACCTATGAGCAGTTCTTC.

This chain connects TRBV28 to TRBJ2-5; TRBD2 agrees at 13 bases. Per germline, CDR1 MDHEN and CDR2 SYDVKM. The CDR3 has 15 residues. With 4 bases clipped from V and 5 bases from J, the junction kept 4 bases outside the gene matches. Here the CDR3 reads CASSSLAGGQETQYF. Written as DNA, the CDR3 is TGTGCCAGCAGTTCACTAGCGGGAGGGCAGGAGACCCAGTACTTC.

The chain joins TRBV5-4 to TRBJ2-1; D tentatively reads TRBD1 or TRBD2 (5 bases each). Germline V gene lookup returns CDR1 SGHNT and CDR2 YYREEE (reference sequence). The CDR3 consists of 15 residues. V gave up 1 base and J gave up 0 bases, with 8 bases separating them. DNA for the CDR3: TGTGCCAGCAGCTTGAGTGGGGGCTCCTACAATGAGCAGTTCTTC. It yields the protein CASSLSGGSYNEQFF.

Only a few counts were recorded for this clone. The chain carries TRBV6-5 and TRBJ1-2; D is undetermined. The CDR3 length is 14 residues. Trimming took 2 bases from V and 4 from J, leaving 11 bases between them. Germline V gene data show CDR1 as MNHEY and CDR2 as SVGAGI. Here the CDR3 reads CASSYKFHSYGYTF. CDR3 bases: TGTGCCAGCAGTTACAAATTCCACAGCTATGGCTACACCTTC.

The chain joins TRBV19 to TRBJ1-5; TRBD1 aligns across 7 bases. Trimming cost V 10 bases and J 2 bases; bases outside gene matches: 5. The CDR3 is made up of 13 amino acids. CDR1 is LNHDA and CDR2 is SQIVND in the germline V gene (reference sequence). The CDR3 region has the DNA TGTGCCACCAAAGACAGGGGCAATCAGCCCCAGCATTTT. As protein: CATKDRGNQPQHF.

The chain carries TRBV7-6 and TRBJ2-1, with a tentative D call TRBD2 (6 bases). CDR3 size: 17 residues. Trimming pared 5 bases from V and 6 bases from J, leaving 23 bases between. Germline CDR1 SGHVS, CDR2 FNYEAQ. DNA for the CDR3: TGTGCCAGCAGCGTAGAGGGACTTCCTCTAATTCCCAATGAGCAGTTCTTC. It yields the protein CASSVEGLPLIPNEQFF.

This rearrangement joins TRBV28 to TRBJ1-4; D gene unclear. Germline CDR1 MDHEN, CDR2 SYDVKM. Deletions cut 3 bases from V and 7 bases from J, with 6 bases between. The CDR3 runs to 12 residues. Here the CDR3 reads CASSLEGEKLFF. CDR3 nucleotide sequence: TGTGCCAGCAGTTTGGAGGGTGAAAAACTGTTTTTT.